Sequencing of this TCR beta chain was carried out in a study of blood T cell repertoires in COVID-19. Looking at the study overall: Nucleic acid was either cDNA or gDNA, and it came from T cells, B-cell-depleted T cells, or PBMCs.

Germline lookup yields CDR1 KGHSH and CDR2 LQKENI. Deletions cut 0 bases from V and 3 bases from J, with 6 bases between. The CDR3 consists of 13 residues. As handled by the study authors: By means of reference gene primer amplification, nucleated cell counts were estimated. Assay used: immunoSEQ multiplex PCR; TCRdb lists only in-frame clones, some missing. That table is the source of V, J and clone size, and D and trimming were worked out from the DNA. The sample consists of approximately 94,000 clones, about 85% of them appearing once. The sequence was collected from a man aged 45-65 years with active or convalescent COVID-19. The material sequenced was peripheral blood. The V gene is TRBV18, the J gene TRBJ2-7; D unresolved. The CDR3 DNA reads as TGTGCCAGCTCACCACCCTCAGACTACGAGCAGTACTTC. Translation: CASSPPSDYEQYF.